This T cell receptor beta chain was sequenced during a study of cytomegalovirus exposure and HLA in healthy donors. Findings of the study overall: A prior analysis recorded that most TCR beta V segments were productive about 87% or about 30% of the time. A later analysis reported that several of the most significant clusters appeared to be linked to common viral pathogens, among them Epstein-Barr virus.

Germline CDR1 SEHNR, CDR2 FQNEAQ (reference sequence). The CDR3 runs 15 residues. The donors comprised healthy bone marrow donors. This clone appeared once. Its specificity is not known. A read error may produce the germline difference seen at one junction end. The same CDR3 also results from other DNA sequences found in this sample. PCR employed 60 Vbeta and 13 Jbeta primers. In the authors' workflow: The count from a later analysis was about 80 million unique TCR beta chains, about 9.9 million of them shared. Data came from immunoSEQ multiplex PCR; TCRdb stores just in-frame clones and leaves some out. V, J and clone size are those of that table, while D and trimming were read from the DNA. This table has 100,000 to 150,000 clones, around 85% appearing once.

Sequenced: PBMCs. The V call is TRBV7-9, the J call TRBJ1-2; TRBD1 aligns across 8 bases. The TCR was taken from a man aged 30 to 39 in good health and CMV-seronegative. DNA of the CDR3: TGTGCCAGCAGCCCGCGGGACAGGATTAACTACGGCTACACCTTC. Protein sequence: CASSPRDRINYGYTF.